The 11 T cell receptor beta chains in this list originate from one sample, sequenced in a study of cytomegalovirus exposure and HLA in healthy donors. The PCR employed 60 Vbeta primers together with 13 Jbeta primers. Sequenced by immunoSEQ multiplex PCR; TCRdb stores in-frame clones only, minus some. The data hold about 200,000 clones, with approximately 86% observed a single time. Sample: PBMCs. These receptors originate from a woman between 25 and 40 years old in good health and CMV-seronegative.

J is TRBJ2-7 and V is TRBV7-9, with no clear D. This CDR3 has 12 residues. The germline V and J ends were trimmed by 2 bases and 6 bases, with 8 bases remaining between them. Germline lookup yields CDR1 SEHNR and CDR2 FQNEAQ (reference sequence). In nucleotides, the CDR3 is TGTGCCAGCAGCTTAATAAGAGGCGAGCAGTACTTC. Its protein product is CASSLIRGEQYF. The full variable domain, rest sourced from reference TRBV7-9 and TRBJ2-7, is DTGVSQNPRHKITKRGQNVTFRCDPISEHNRLYWYRQTLGQGPEFLTYFQNEAQLEKSRLLSDRFSAERPKGSFSTLEIQRTEQGDSAMYLCASSLIRGEQYFGPGTRLTVT.

The gene calls are TRBV2 and TRBJ1-1, with no clear D. The V end was cut by 3 bases, the J end by 0 bases, with 5 bases between. This CDR3 has 13 amino acids. The germline CDR1 and CDR2 sequences are SNHLY and FYNNEI. CDR3 sequence reads: CASSEEVNTEAFF. CDR3 in DNA: TGTGCCAGCAGTGAGGAGGTGAACACTGAAGCTTTCTTT.

This clone was detected once. The gene calls are TRBV6-4 and TRBJ1-1; D is possibly TRBD1 (5 bases). Trimming removed 4 bases at V and 11 bases at J, with 23 bases between. This CDR3 contains 15 residues. The germline CDR1 and CDR2 sequences are MRHNA and SNTAGT. The CDR3 coding sequence is TGTGCCAGCAGTGCTACGTGGGGGACTAGCGATGAGGCTTTCTTT. It yields the protein CASSATWGTSDEAFF.

V gene TRBV27 combines with J gene TRBJ2-7, with D perhaps matching TRBD1 (5 bases). V shed 5 bases and J shed 1 base, with 12 bases lying between them. The CDR3 is 14 residues long. Germline values: CDR1 MNHEY, CDR2 SMNVEV (reference sequence). CDR3 sequence reads: CASSPRAISYEQYF. CDR3 nucleotides: TGTGCCAGCAGTCCCAGGGCGATTTCCTACGAGCAGTACTTC.

The chain has TRBV9 and TRBJ2-3; TRBD2 agrees at 12 bases. Germline lookup yields CDR1 SGDLS and CDR2 YYNGEE. J lost 1 base, V lost 4 bases, and 7 bases had no gene match. The CDR3 sequence is 17 residues long. The CDR3 spells CASSKDRTSGGTDTQYF. CDR3 bases: TGTGCCAGCAGCAAAGATAGGACTAGCGGGGGCACAGATACGCAGTATTTT.

This clone was picked up a small number of times. This CDR3 is CASSRASGTYEQYF. The CDR3 DNA follows: TGTGCCAGCAGCCGCGCTAGCGGAACCTACGAGCAGTACTTC. The chain combines TRBV5-8 with TRBJ2-7, with 7 bases identical to TRBD2. Germline CDR1 SGHTS, CDR2 YDEGEE. The CDR3 has 14 amino acids. V lost 4 bases and J lost 2; bases outside the gene matches: 6.

Worth noting for this clone: Other DNA sequences from this sample encode an identical CDR3 as well. V is TRBV7-8 and J is TRBJ1-1; tentatively, D is TRBD1 (5 bases). Germline values: CDR1 SGHVS, CDR2 FQNEAQ. Trimming removed 1 base at V and 1 base at J, with 13 bases between. This CDR3 has 16 residues. The CDR3 reads CASSLGSIRGNTEAFF. For the CDR3, the DNA is TGTGCCAGCAGCTTAGGTTCGATTAGGGGGAACACTGAAGCTTTCTTT. Full variable domain (remainder filled in from reference TRBV7-8 and TRBJ1-1): GAGVSQSPRYKVAKRGQDVALRCDPISGHVSLFWYQQALGQGPEFLTYFQNEAQLDKSGLPSDRFFAERPEGSVSTLKIQRTQQEDSAVYLCASSLGSIRGNTEAFFGQGTRLTVV.

The chain uses TRBV4-1 and TRBJ2-7; D possibly corresponds to TRBD1 (6 bases). Trimming took off 5 bases at V and 4 bases at J, with 12 bases between the two ends. The CDR3 totals 13 residues. In germline, CDR1 is MGHRA, CDR2 YSYEKL. CDR3 amino acids: CASSEETGYEQYF. The DNA for the CDR3 is TGCGCCAGCAGCGAGGAGACAGGTTACGAGCAGTACTTC.

The chain links TRBV27 to TRBJ2-3, with D unresolved. The CDR3 runs to 13 residues. V was cut by 4 bases and J by 8 bases, with 13 bases left in between. Germline-derived CDR1 and CDR2 are MNHEY and SMNVEV (reference sequence). DNA of the CDR3: TGTGCCAGCAGTTGGCGGCCCCCGGCTACGCAGTATTTT. Protein product: CASSWRPPATQYF.

The chain uses TRBV7-9 and TRBJ1-4, with a weak D call TRBD1 (6 bases). V lost 5 bases, J lost 8 bases, and 18 bases lay in between. Per germline, CDR1 SEHNR and CDR2 FQNEAQ (reference sequence). There are 15 residues in the CDR3. CDR3 coding DNA: TGTGCCAGCAGCCCGGGTGGGGGGGCCAGGGAAAAACTGTTTTTT. This translates into CASSPGGGAREKLFF.

For the CDR3, the DNA is TGTGCCAGCAGCCGGGACAGGTATCTTCCTGTCTACACCTTC. Its translation is CASSRDRYLPVYTF. The V call is TRBV11-2, the J call TRBJ1-2, with 8 bases lining up with TRBD1. J gave up 10 bases and V 5 bases, and 12 bases lay outside the gene matches. This CDR3 is 14 amino acids long. The V gene's germline CDR1 is SGHAT and CDR2 FQNNGV. The complete variable domain, with remaining parts taken from reference TRBV11-2 and TRBJ1-2, reads EAGVAQSPRYKIIEKRQSVAFWCNPISGHATLYWYQQILGQGPKLLIQFQNNGVVDDSQLPKDRFSAERLKGVDSTLKIQPAKLEDSAVYLCASSRDRYLPVYTFGSGTRLTVV.